This T cell receptor beta chain was retrieved from a study of blood T cell repertoires in COVID-19. Overall study: The analysed material was cDNA or gDNA that came from T cells, B-cell-depleted T cells, or PBMCs.

Profiled with immunoSEQ multiplex PCR; TCRdb holds only in-frame clones, not every one. The sample has over 200,000 clones, around 88% seen once. The V gene's germline CDR1 is MGHRA and CDR2 YSYEKL. Deletions cut 0 bases from V and 2 bases from J, with 11 bases between. The CDR3 contains 17 residues. This clone was picked up a small number of times. The specimen sequenced was peripheral blood. The chain combines TRBV4-1 with TRBJ2-6; tentatively, D is TRBD1 (6 bases). The receptor's source is a woman aged 45-60 years with acute or convalescent COVID-19. CDR3 protein: CASSQDLAGAGANVLTF. As DNA, the CDR3 is TGCGCCAGCAGCCAAGATTTGGCAGGGGCTGGGGCCAACGTCCTGACTTTC.